Listed below are T cell receptor beta chains from one sample, sequenced in a study of blood T cell repertoires in COVID-19. TCRdb's copy holds only in-frame clones and misses some; the assay was immunoSEQ multiplex PCR. Of approximately 270,000 clones detected, roughly 84% appear once; the ten largest clones hold approximately 14%. The material sequenced was peripheral blood. The receptors were gathered from a person aged 70 to 85 with COVID-19, enrolled during active disease. CDR3s include the opening cysteine and the closing phenylalanine or tryptophan. The D gene is left open where the match is weak. Not all rows give a size; the values are once, few, many and, for expanded clones, a class.

V gene,CDR3 length,clone size,J gene,D gene,CDR3 DNA,CDR3 protein
TRBV5-4,16,-,TRBJ2-1,TRBD1,TGTGCCAGCAGCCCCCGACAGGGGAGCTCCTACAATGAGCAGTTCTTC,CASSPRQGSSYNEQFF
TRBV7-9,16,-,TRBJ2-1,TRBD2,TGTGCCAGCAGAATGGCGGGGGGGAGCTCCTACAATGAGCAGTTCTTC,CASRMAGGSSYNEQFF
TRBV5-1,14,-,TRBJ2-5,-,TGCGCCAGCAGCTTAAGCGGGCGGCAAGAGACCCAGTACTTC,CASSLSGRQETQYF
TRBV28,15,-,TRBJ2-1,TRBD2,TGTGCCAGCAGTCCCTGGACTAGCGGGAGTATCGAGCAGTTCTTC,CASSPWTSGSIEQFF
TRBV9,16,-,TRBJ2-1,TRBD1,TGTGCCAGCAGCGCTGTGACAGGGGGCTCCTACAATGAGCAGTTCTTC,CASSAVTGGSYNEQFF
TRBV29-1,13,-,TRBJ2-7,-,TGCAGCGTTGGCCCGGGGAATCACTACGAGCAGTACTTC,CSVGPGNHYEQYF
TRBV6-5,13,-,TRBJ1-3,-,TGTGCCAGCAGTTACTCAAGGACTTCGACCATATATTTT,CASSYSRTSTIYF
TRBV7-2,16,-,TRBJ2-1,TRBD2,TGTGCCAGCAGCCCAAGGACTAGCGGGGCCTACAATGAGCAGTTCTTC,CASSPRTSGAYNEQFF
TRBV24-1,17,-,TRBJ2-3,TRBD2,TGTGCCACCAGTGATTTAGGCAGCGGGGGTAGCGCAGATACGCAGTATTTT,CATSDLGSGGSADTQYF
TRBV5-6,15,-,TRBJ2-5,TRBD1,TGTGCCAGCAGCTTGGGGACAGGAGCCTCCAAGACCCAGTACTTC,CASSLGTGASKTQYF
TRBV10-3,13,once,TRBJ1-1,-,TGTGCCATCAGGTGGACAGTGAACACTGAAGCTTTCTTT,CAIRWTVNTEAFF
TRBV11-2,18,-,TRBJ2-7,TRBD2,TGTGCCAGCAGCCCAGGGGTAGCGGGAGTGGGGGGGAGCGGGGAGCAGTACTTC,CASSPGVAGVGGSGEQYF
TRBV28,14,-,TRBJ1-1,TRBD1,TGTGCCAGCAGTTCGGGACAGGGAATCACTGAAGCTTTCTTT,CASSSGQGITEAFF
TRBV2,14,-,TRBJ1-6,TRBD1,TGTGCCAGCAGCTCGGGACAGGGACGTTCACCCCTCCACTTT,CASSSGQGRSPLHF
TRBV6-2/TRBV6-3,15,-,TRBJ1-4,TRBD1,TGTGCCAGCAGTTACGGGGACAGGGACCAAGAAAAACTGTTTTTT,CASSYGDRDQEKLFF
TRBV4-2,15,once,TRBJ1-6,TRBD1,TGTGCCAGCAGCCAAAAGGGACAGGGAAATTCACCCCTCCACTTT,CASSQKGQGNSPLHF
TRBV2,15,-,TRBJ2-3,-,TGTGCCAGCAGTGAACCTGGCGGGAGCACAGATACGCAGTATTTT,CASSEPGGSTDTQYF
TRBV15,17,-,TRBJ2-3,TRBD2,TGTGCCACCAGCAGCGGGACTAGCGGGGGTTTTGCAGATACGCAGTATTTT,CATSSGTSGGFADTQYF
TRBV19,14,-,TRBJ2-7,-,TGTGCCAGTAGTATAACAGAGAGCTCCTACGAGCAGTACTTC,CASSITESSYEQYF
TRBV5-1,13,-,TRBJ1-1,TRBD1,TGCGCCAGCATGGAAGGGACAGCCAATGAAGCTTTCTTT,CASMEGTANEAFF
TRBV9,14,-,TRBJ2-1,TRBD2,TGTGCCAGCAGCTTCTCGACTAGCGGGACAGAGCAGTTCTTC,CASSFSTSGTEQFF
TRBV12-3/TRBV12-4,13,-,TRBJ1-2,-,TGTGCCAGCAATCGACAGTTGCCCTATGGCTACACCTTC,CASNRQLPYGYTF
TRBV6-1,15,-,TRBJ1-5,TRBD1,TGTGCCAGCAGTGAACAGGGGGCCGGCAATCAGCCCCAGCATTTT,CASSEQGAGNQPQHF
TRBV5-6,17,-,TRBJ2-2,-,TGTGCCAGCAGCCGGCTTCAGAGAGCTGAGGACACCGGGGAGCTGTTTTTT,CASSRLQRAEDTGELFF
TRBV30,13,-,TRBJ1-1,TRBD1,TGTGCCTGGAGTGGGGAGACAGGGACTGAAGCTTTCTTT,CAWSGETGTEAFF
TRBV27,15,-,TRBJ1-1,-,TGTGCCAGCAGAAAGGGAGTCTCCAAGAACACTGAAGCTTTCTTT,CASRKGVSKNTEAFF
TRBV19,14,-,TRBJ1-5,TRBD1,TGTGCCAGTAGCGAACAGGGGGCCGATCAGCCCCAGCATTTT,CASSEQGADQPQHF
TRBV29-1,14,-,TRBJ1-3,-,TGCAGCGTTGATGCAGGGCTCACTGGAAACACCATATATTTT,CSVDAGLTGNTIYF
TRBV14,13,-,TRBJ2-5,-,TGTGCCAGCAGCCAATGGGGCTATGAGACCCAGTACTTC,CASSQWGYETQYF
TRBV6-5,15,-,TRBJ1-1,-,TGTGCCAGCAGTTACTCGCGGGGGCGAGGGACTGAAGCTTTCTTT,CASSYSRGRGTEAFF
TRBV30,14,-,TRBJ1-1,-,TGTGCCTGGAGTGTTGGGCTTTCGAACACTGAAGCTTTCTTT,CAWSVGLSNTEAFF
TRBV5-1,16,-,TRBJ2-2,-,TGCGCCAGCAGCTTTACCTCTAGTGGAAAAACCGGAGAGCTGTTTTTT,CASSFTSSGKTGELFF
TRBV19,15,-,TRBJ2-3,TRBD2,TGTGCCAGCCAATCCGGGACTAGGGGCGCAGATACGCAGTATTTT,CASQSGTRGADTQYF
TRBV5-8,17,-,TRBJ1-5,TRBD1,TGTGCCAGCAAACCTGATTACCGGGACAGGGCATGGCAGCCCCAGCATTTT,CASKPDYRDRAWQPQHF
TRBV9,14,-,TRBJ2-3,-,TGTGCCAGCAGCGTAGAAGTAGGCACAGATACGCAGTATTTT,CASSVEVGTDTQYF
TRBV5-1,16,-,TRBJ1-3,-,TGCGCCAGCAGCCCGGGCGACAGGAGCTCTGGAAACACCATATATTTT,CASSPGDRSSGNTIYF
TRBV11-2,17,-,TRBJ1-6,TRBD1,TGTGCCAGCAGCGTTAGGACAGGGGGATTGACGAATTCACCCCTCCACTTT,CASSVRTGGLTNSPLHF
TRBV18,15,-,TRBJ1-5,-,TGTGCCAGCTCACCACGAAGTGGGAGCGAACAGCCCCAGCATTTT,CASSPRSGSEQPQHF
TRBV7-9,17,-,TRBJ2-1,TRBD2,TGTGCCAGCGTGTCAGAGGGGCGTGGGACTACCTACAATGAGCAGTTCTTC,CASVSEGRGTTYNEQFF
TRBV6-5,15,-,TRBJ1-2,TRBD1,TGTGCCAGCAGTTACGGAGGACAGGGGTTTTATGGCTACACCTTC,CASSYGGQGFYGYTF
TRBV28,12,-,TRBJ2-1,-,TGTGCCACCCAGACTAGACTCAATGAGCAGTTCTTC,CATQTRLNEQFF
TRBV28,14,-,TRBJ2-4,-,TGTGCCAGCAGTTTTTCCCTAGCCAAAAACATTCAGTACTTC,CASSFSLAKNIQYF
TRBV10-3,16,-,TRBJ2-1,TRBD2,TGTGCCATCAGTGAGTCGTCAGGGACTAGTGCGTATGAGCAGTTCTTC,CAISESSGTSAYEQFF
TRBV30,16,-,TRBJ1-5,-,TGTGCCTGGAGTTCCCCGGACCGGGGTGGAAATCAGCCCCAGCATTTT,CAWSSPDRGGNQPQHF
TRBV3-1/TRBV3-2,16,few,TRBJ1-5,TRBD1,TGTGCCAGCAGCCAAAACCGGGACAGGGTTGATCAGCCCCAGCATTTT,CASSQNRDRVDQPQHF
TRBV19,16,-,TRBJ1-2,TRBD1,TGTGCCAGTAGTACCACCCGGGACAGGGGGCGGAATGGCTACACCTTC,CASSTTRDRGRNGYTF
TRBV28,14,-,TRBJ1-2,TRBD1,TGTGCCAGCAGGTCGCAGGGGGTGGCCTATGGCTACACCTTC,CASRSQGVAYGYTF
TRBV3-1/TRBV3-2,14,-,TRBJ1-4,-,TGTGCCAGCAGCCCCTACGAGTCTAATGAAAAACTGTTTTTT,CASSPYESNEKLFF